This T cell receptor (beta chain) was sequenced in a study of regulatory dendritic cells for organ transplantation. The study, taken as a whole, reports: Regulatory dendritic cells appeared to expand memory CD8+ clones less than mature ones. Between individuals, the alloreactive memory CD8+ T cell pool differed considerably. Memory CD8+ T cells were the most oligoclonal; naive cells were highly diverse.

A remark on this clone: Its antigen is undetermined.

Germline values: CDR1 MNHEY, CDR2 SMNVEV (reference sequence). CDR3 length: 16 residues. The V end was cut by 5 bases, the J end by 2 bases, with 16 bases between. Generated by immunoSEQ multiplex PCR, the TCRdb table keeps only in-frame clones and is missing some. The table has about 3,500 clones, roughly 60% seen once. CFSE-labeled sorted T cells met regulatory or mature dendritic cells for around 5 days. Sequencing used memory CD8+ T cells from blood cultured with dendritic cells. Subset denoted: CD45RO+ memory T cells. V gene TRBV27 combines with J gene TRBJ1-5; D perhaps matches TRBD1 (6 bases). The source of this sequence is a human donor in good health. CDR3 loop: CASSQDRTGRNQPQHF. In nucleotides, the CDR3 is TGTGCCAGCAGTCAAGACCGAACAGGGCGCAATCAGCCCCAGCATTTT.